The sample holds a few counts of the clone carrying this TCR beta chain. Its antigen is not identified. The data belong to a study of cytomegalovirus exposure and HLA in healthy donors. Study-wide context: Assignment to the Caucasian-associated ancestry cluster applied to approximately 79% of the approximately 360 genotyped donors.

The V segment lost 1 base and the J segment 2 bases; nucleotides outside the gene matches: 0. This CDR3 is built from 14 residues. Looked up from germline, CDR1 is SGHTS and CDR2 is YDEGEE. The study ran its PCR with 60 Vbeta and 13 Jbeta primers. This table comes from immunoSEQ multiplex PCR, and its TCRdb copy is limited to in-frame clones, with some not included. This table has 95,000 to 150,000 clones, about 80% appearing once. Donors had nominal health at sampling but likely had unrecorded immune exposures. General study points: Earlier analysis yielded a pattern in which most TCR beta V segments were productive about 90% or about 30% of the time. The authors excluded some V segments, including TRBV6-2 and TRBV6-3, as indistinguishable.

The source of this sequence is a female donor in good health and CMV-seropositive. Sample: PBMCs. The chain links TRBV5-8 to TRBJ1-5; 7 bases align to TRBD1. The CDR3 spells CASSLTGGNQPQHF. CDR3 bases: TGTGCCAGCAGCTTGACAGGGGGCAATCAGCCCCAGCATTTT.